The clone carrying this T cell receptor (beta chain) showed up just once. Only in-frame clones appear in the TCRdb table, and some are missing; sequencing was by immunoSEQ multiplex PCR. This sample yields 150,000 to 200,000 clones, of which less than 95% are seen a single time; roughly 2.8% belongs to the top ten. This specimen belongs to a study of T cell responses to AZD1222 COVID-19 vaccine. Germline CDR1 is MNHEY and CDR2 is SMNVEV (reference sequence). This CDR3 spans 18 amino acids. Trimming removed 6 bases from V and 4 bases from J, with 27 bases in between. The sample was peripheral blood, taken on day 0 of AZD1222 vaccination. V usage is TRBV27 and J usage is TRBJ1-2; the D gene is possibly TRBD1 (5 bases). The TCR comes from an adult in good health. The CDR3: CASRTFTGPGTRSYGYTF. The CDR3 bases are TGTGCCAGCAGGACTTTCACCGGCCCTGGGACGAGGAGCTATGGCTACACCTTC.